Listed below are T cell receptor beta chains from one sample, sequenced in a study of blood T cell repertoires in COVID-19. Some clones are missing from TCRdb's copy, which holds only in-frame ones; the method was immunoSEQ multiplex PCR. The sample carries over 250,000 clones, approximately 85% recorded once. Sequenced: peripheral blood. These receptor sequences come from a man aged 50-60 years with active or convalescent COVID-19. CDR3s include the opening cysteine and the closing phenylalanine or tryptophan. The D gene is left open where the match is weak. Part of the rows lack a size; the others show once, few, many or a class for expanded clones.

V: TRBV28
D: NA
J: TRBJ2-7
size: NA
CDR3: CASSSDSGAYEQYF
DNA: TGTGCCAGCAGTTCTGACTCCGGGGCCTACGAGCAGTACTTC

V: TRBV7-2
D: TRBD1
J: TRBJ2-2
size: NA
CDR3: CASSSRDRVRNTGELFF
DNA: TGTGCCAGCAGCTCCCGGGACAGGGTGAGGAACACCGGGGAGCTGTTTTTT

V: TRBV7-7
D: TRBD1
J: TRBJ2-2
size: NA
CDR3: CASSLGTGAGELFF
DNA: TGTGCCAGCAGCTTAGGGACAGGGGCCGGGGAGCTGTTTTTT

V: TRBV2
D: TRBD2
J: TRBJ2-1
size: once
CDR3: CASSEQAGARIEQFF
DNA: TGTGCCAGCAGTGAACAAGCGGGAGCGCGTATTGAGCAGTTCTTC

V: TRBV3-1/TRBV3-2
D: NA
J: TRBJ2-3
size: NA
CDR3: CASRPGLTITDTQYF
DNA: TGTGCCAGCCGACCAGGACTCACTATCACAGATACGCAGTATTTT

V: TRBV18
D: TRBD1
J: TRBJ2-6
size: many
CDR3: CASSPEDREISGANVLTF
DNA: TGTGCCAGCTCACCAGAGGACAGGGAAATCTCTGGGGCCAACGTCCTGACTTTC

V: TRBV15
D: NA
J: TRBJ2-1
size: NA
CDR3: CATVSSGGNEQFF
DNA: TGTGCCACCGTGAGTAGCGGAGGGAATGAGCAGTTCTTC

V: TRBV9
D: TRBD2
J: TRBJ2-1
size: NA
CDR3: CASSPPGTSGSSYNEQFF
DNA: TGTGCCAGCAGCCCGCCGGGGACTAGCGGGAGCTCCTACAATGAGCAGTTCTTC

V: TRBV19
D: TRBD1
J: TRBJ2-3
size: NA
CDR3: CASSQRTGRADTQYF
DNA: TGTGCCAGTAGTCAACGGACAGGGCGGGCAGATACGCAGTATTTT

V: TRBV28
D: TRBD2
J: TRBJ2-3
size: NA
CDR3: CASSPAGRAQYF
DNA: TGTGCCAGCAGTCCCGCGGGGAGGGCGCAGTATTTT

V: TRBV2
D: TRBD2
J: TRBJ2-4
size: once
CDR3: CASSESGGRGKNIQYF
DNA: TGTGCCAGCAGTGAGTCAGGCGGGAGGGGCAAAAACATTCAGTACTTC

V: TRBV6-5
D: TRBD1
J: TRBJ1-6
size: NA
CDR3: CASTLNRGNNSPLHF
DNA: TGTGCCAGCACCTTAAACAGGGGGAATAATTCACCCCTCCACTTT

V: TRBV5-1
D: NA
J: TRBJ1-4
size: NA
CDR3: CASSLGRNEKLFF
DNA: TGCGCCAGCAGCTTGGGGCGGAATGAAAAACTGTTTTTT

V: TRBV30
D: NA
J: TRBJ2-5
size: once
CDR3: CAWSVKTASQGGQYF
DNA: TGTGCCTGGAGTGTAAAGACGGCTTCTCAAGGAGGCCAGTACTTC

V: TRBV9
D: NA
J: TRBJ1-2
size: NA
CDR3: CASSVVGGISGYTF
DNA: TGTGCCAGCAGCGTAGTCGGAGGGATCAGCGGCTACACCTTC

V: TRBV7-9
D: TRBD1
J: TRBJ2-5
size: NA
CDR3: CASSLGQGIGETQYF
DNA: TGTGCCAGCAGCCTGGGACAGGGAATTGGGGAGACCCAGTACTTC

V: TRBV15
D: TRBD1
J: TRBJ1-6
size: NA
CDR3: CATSRGTGDYNSPLHF
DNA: TGTGCCACCAGCAGAGGGACAGGGGACTATAATTCACCCCTCCACTTT

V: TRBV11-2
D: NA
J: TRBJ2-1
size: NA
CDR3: CASRNTRLPLGNEQFF
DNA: TGTGCCAGCAGAAACACCCGACTTCCCCTGGGCAATGAGCAGTTCTTC

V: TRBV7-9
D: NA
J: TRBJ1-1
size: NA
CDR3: CASSLRGTLNTEAFF
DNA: TGTGCCAGCAGCTTAAGAGGGACTTTGAACACTGAAGCTTTCTTT

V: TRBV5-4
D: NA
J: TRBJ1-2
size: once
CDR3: CASSLTGPGSGYTF
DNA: TGTGCCAGCAGCTTAACAGGACCGGGTAGTGGCTACACCTTC

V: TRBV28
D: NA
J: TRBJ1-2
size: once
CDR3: CASSPGTKNYGYTF
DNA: TGTGCCAGCAGTCCCGGGACAAAGAACTATGGCTACACCTTC

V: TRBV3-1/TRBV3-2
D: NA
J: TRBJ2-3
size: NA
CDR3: CASSQAEGNTQYF
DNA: TGTGCCAGCAGCCAAGCGGAGGGAAATACGCAGTATTTT

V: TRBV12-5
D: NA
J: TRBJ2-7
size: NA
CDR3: CASGLGRAYEQYF
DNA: TGTGCTAGTGGTTTGGGCAGGGCCTACGAGCAGTACTTC

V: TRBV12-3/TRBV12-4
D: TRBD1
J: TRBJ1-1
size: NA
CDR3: CASSGTGVSEAFF
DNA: TGTGCCAGCAGTGGGACAGGGGTCTCTGAAGCTTTCTTT

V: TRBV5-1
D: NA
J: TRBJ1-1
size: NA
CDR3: CASSRIRDTEAFF
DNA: TGCGCCAGCAGCCGGATCAGGGACACTGAAGCTTTCTTT

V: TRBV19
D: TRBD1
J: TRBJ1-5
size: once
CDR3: CASTLDRVRNQPQHF
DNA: TGTGCCAGTACTCTCGACAGGGTAAGGAATCAGCCCCAGCATTTT

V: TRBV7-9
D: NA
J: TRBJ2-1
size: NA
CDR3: CASSPAEANNEQFF
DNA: TGTGCCAGCAGCCCCGCGGAGGCGAACAATGAGCAGTTCTTC

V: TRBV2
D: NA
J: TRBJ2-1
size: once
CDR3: CASSDDQGGYNEQFF
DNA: TGTGCCAGCAGTGATGACCAGGGGGGCTACAATGAGCAGTTCTTC

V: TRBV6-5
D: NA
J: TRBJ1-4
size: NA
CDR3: CASRPSTTGGEKLFF
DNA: TGTGCCAGCAGACCATCCACGACAGGCGGGGAAAAACTGTTTTTT

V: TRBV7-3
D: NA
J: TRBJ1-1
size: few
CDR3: CASSFFGGTEAFF
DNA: TGTGCCAGCAGCTTTTTCGGGGGCACTGAAGCTTTCTTT

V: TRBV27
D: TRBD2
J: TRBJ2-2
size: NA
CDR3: CASSFWASGRTGELFF
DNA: TGTGCCAGCAGTTTTTGGGCTAGCGGGAGAACCGGGGAGCTGTTTTTT

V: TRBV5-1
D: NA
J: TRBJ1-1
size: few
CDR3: CASSFGQRSNTEAFF
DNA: TGCGCCAGCAGCTTTGGACAGAGATCGAACACTGAAGCTTTCTTT

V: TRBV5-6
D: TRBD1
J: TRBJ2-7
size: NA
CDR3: CASSLPTNRGREQYF
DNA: TGTGCCAGCAGCCTACCGACGAACAGGGGGCGTGAGCAGTACTTC

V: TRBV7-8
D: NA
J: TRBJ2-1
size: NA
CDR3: CASSLLRGRGNEQFF
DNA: TGTGCCAGCAGCTTACTTAGGGGCAGGGGCAATGAGCAGTTCTTC

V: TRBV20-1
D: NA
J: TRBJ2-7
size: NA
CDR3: CSAGELYEQYF
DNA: TGCAGTGCTGGAGAACTCTACGAGCAGTACTTC

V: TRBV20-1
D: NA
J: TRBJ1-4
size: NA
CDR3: CSASFEEKLFF
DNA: TGCAGTGCTAGTTTTGAGGAAAAACTGTTTTTT

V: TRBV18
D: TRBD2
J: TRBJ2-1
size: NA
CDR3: CASSPGLATPGFF
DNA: TGTGCCAGCTCACCGGGACTAGCGACCCCCGGATTCTTC

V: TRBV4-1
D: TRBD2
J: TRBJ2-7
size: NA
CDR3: CASSQSWEGLVPYEQYF
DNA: TGCGCCAGCAGCCAAAGCTGGGAGGGACTAGTCCCCTACGAGCAGTACTTC

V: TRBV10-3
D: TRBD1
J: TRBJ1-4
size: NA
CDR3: CAIGQGTNEKLFF
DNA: TGTGCCATCGGACAGGGTACTAATGAAAAACTGTTTTTT

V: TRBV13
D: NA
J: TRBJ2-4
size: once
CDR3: CASSAKLKNIQYF
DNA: TGTGCCAGCAGCGCCAAACTCAAAAACATTCAGTACTTC

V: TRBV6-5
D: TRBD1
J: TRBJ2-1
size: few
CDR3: CASSRTGGPYNEQFF
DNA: TGTGCCAGCAGTCGGACAGGGGGTCCCTACAATGAGCAGTTCTTC

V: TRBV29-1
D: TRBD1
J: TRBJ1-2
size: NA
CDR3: CSVGQVYGYTF
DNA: TGCAGCGTAGGACAGGTCTATGGCTACACCTTC

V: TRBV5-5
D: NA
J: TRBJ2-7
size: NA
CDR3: CASSPGGTRGYEQYF
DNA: TGTGCCAGCAGCCCGGGTGGGACCAGGGGCTACGAGCAGTACTTC

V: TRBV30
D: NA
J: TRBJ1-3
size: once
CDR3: CACPTGGNTIYF
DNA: TGTGCCTGCCCAACGGGGGGGAACACCATATATTTT

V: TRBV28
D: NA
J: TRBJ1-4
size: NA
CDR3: CASSPSDLRVGKLFF
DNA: TGTGCCAGCAGTCCCTCGGACTTGAGAGTCGGAAAACTGTTTTTT

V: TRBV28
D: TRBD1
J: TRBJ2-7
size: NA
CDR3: CASSLVGQGAYEQYF
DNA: TGTGCCAGCAGTTTGGTGGGGCAGGGGGCTTACGAGCAGTACTTC

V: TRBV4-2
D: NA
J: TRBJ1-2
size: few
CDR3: CASSQAGREVYGYTF
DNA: TGTGCCAGCAGCCAGGCAGGGAGGGAGGTTTATGGCTACACCTTC

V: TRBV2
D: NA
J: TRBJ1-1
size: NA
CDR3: CASRRVSPNTEAFF
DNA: TGTGCCAGCAGGAGGGTCTCCCCGAACACTGAAGCTTTCTTT

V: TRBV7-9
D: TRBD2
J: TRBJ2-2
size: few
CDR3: CASSPSGSNTGELFF
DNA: TGTGCCAGCAGCCCTAGCGGTTCAAACACCGGGGAGCTGTTTTTT

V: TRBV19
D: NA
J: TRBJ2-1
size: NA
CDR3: CASMERSNEQFF
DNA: TGTGCCAGTATGGAGCGGAGCAATGAGCAGTTCTTC